One and the same sample provided the 9 T cell receptor beta chains below, sequenced in a study of identical twins. A single record per CDR3 protein comes from TCRdb applying MiXCR to the 5' RACE reads. The sample has around 240,000 distinct CDR3 sequences, about 7% seen once; the top ten hold roughly 3.9%. The sample was also linked to a second study, of yellow fever vaccine responses in identical twins.

The specimen sequenced was memory (CD45RO+) T cells sorted from blood. The receptors stem from a woman under 30 in good health.

This clonotype was seen more than once but under ten times. This rearrangement joins TRBV6-1 to TRBJ2-5, with 11 bases lining up with TRBD1. The CDR3 extends over 15 amino acids. The V segment lost 7 bases and the J segment 5 bases; nucleotides outside the gene matches: 9. CDR1 and CDR2 (germline): MNHNS, SASEGT. DNA of the CDR3: TGTGCCAGCAATCCTCGGACAGGGGGCACGGAGACCCAGTACTTC. It encodes CASNPRTGGTETQYF.

This clonotype has a handful of counts. The V and J genes are TRBV12-3 or TRBV12-4 and TRBJ1-5; possibly TRBD1 for D (5 bases). This CDR3 has 14 amino acids. Trimming left V 3 bases short and J 7 bases short, with 13 bases between. CDR3 in amino acids: CASSLGDAGQPQHF. The CDR3 nucleotides are TGTGCCAGCAGTTTGGGGGACGCCGGCCAGCCCCAGCATTTT.

This clonotype was detected only a few times. V usage is TRBV11-2 and J usage is TRBJ2-2; D is possibly TRBD1 (6 bases). Trimming took 0 bases from V and 2 from J, leaving 16 bases between them. Germline CDR1 and CDR2: SGHAT and FQNNGV. CDR3 size: 18 residues. Here the CDR3 reads CASSLDVHRALNTGELFF. The CDR3 DNA sequence: TGTGCCAGCAGCTTAGATGTTCACAGGGCTCTCAACACCGGGGAGCTGTTTTTT.

V usage is TRBV19 and J usage is TRBJ2-2; D unresolved. The CDR3 runs to 12 residues. Germline V CDR1 and CDR2: LNHDA, SQIVND (reference sequence). Trimming removed 1 base at V and 5 bases at J, with 2 bases between. The CDR3 nucleotides are TGTGCCAGTAGTATAGGGACCGGGGAGCTGTTTTTT. It codes for CASSIGTGELFF.

This clonotype has at least ten counts. The rearrangement links TRBV20-1 to TRBJ2-3, with TRBD2 matching over 8 bases. Trimming took 4 bases from V and 1 from J; bases not matched to a gene: 4. This CDR3 is built from 14 residues. Germline-derived CDR1 and CDR2 are DFQATT and SNEGSKA (reference sequence). The CDR3 DNA follows: TGCAGTGCTATAAAGACTAGCGGCACAGATACGCAGTATTTT. This encodes CSAIKTSGTDTQYF.

This clonotype appeared a few times. J is TRBJ2-1 and V is TRBV18, with a possible D match to TRBD1 (5 bases). Germline V gene sequence: CDR1 KGHSH, CDR2 LQKENI. The CDR3 runs to 13 residues. Trimming left V 2 bases short and J 6 bases short, with 8 bases between. Here the CDR3 DNA reads TGTGCCAGCTCACCATACGACAGCAATGAGCAGTTCTTC. Amino acids: CASSPYDSNEQFF.

This clonotype was detected a few times. The rearrangement joins TRBV11-2 to TRBJ2-2; 7 nucleotides match TRBD1. Unmatched junction bases numbered 8, after V lost 3 bases and J lost 4 bases. Germline V gene sequence: CDR1 SGHAT, CDR2 FQNNGV. The CDR3 covers 16 residues. CDR3 sequence reads: CASSLRAGGGTGELFF. CDR3 coding DNA: TGTGCCAGCAGCTTGAGGGCAGGGGGTGGCACCGGGGAGCTGTTTTTT.

This clonotype was seen many times. V usage is TRBV5-1 and J usage is TRBJ1-1, with TRBD1 as a possible D gene (5 bases). The CDR3 consists of 14 residues. Trimming stripped 1 base from V and 4 bases from J, with 11 bases between. Germline V gene sequence: CDR1 SGHRS, CDR2 YFSETQ. CDR3 coding DNA: TGCGCCAGCAGCTTGACTCAGGGAGCCACTGAAGCTTTCTTT. It encodes CASSLTQGATEAFF.

This clonotype was counted ten times or more. This sequence joins TRBV18 and TRBJ2-1, with 9 bases aligning to TRBD1. Germline CDR1 reads KGHSH; CDR2 reads LQKENI. The CDR3 runs 15 residues. V lost 0 bases and J lost 9; bases outside the gene matches: 6. The CDR3 DNA sequence: TGTGCCAGCTCACCACCGAGGACAGGGGCCCCTGAGCAGTTCTTC. This gives the protein CASSPPRTGAPEQFF.